This T cell receptor (beta chain) appears in the sequencing data of a study of cytomegalovirus exposure and HLA in healthy donors (dated 2017 in TCRdb). About the full investigation: In an earlier analysis of several hundred of the donors, under 300 Gb of sequence data and approximately 100 million unique TCR beta sequences from some 170 million T cells were reported. An early release covering 500 to 750 HLA-typed donors comprised approximately 290 gigabases of sequencing data and some 79 million unique TCR sequences. Of the approximately 400 genotyped donors, over 65% fell in the genetic ancestry cluster associated with self-reported Caucasian donors. The study aimed to test whether cataloging public T cell receptors could reveal signatures of past pathogen exposure. The T cell repertoires of 550 to 850 subjects were profiled by immunosequencing and related to cytomegalovirus serostatus. In addition to the first cohort of 650 to 750 subjects, a separate validation cohort of around 110 different subjects was used. High-throughput TCR immunosequencing, statistical association of individual TCRs with disease status, and machine learning were combined to predict cytomegalovirus infection status. A later analysis re-analyzed previously published TCR beta repertoires from several hundred donors and added high-resolution HLA genotyping to study TCR occurrence patterns. Rather than drawing on any new phenotypic data, the later analysis identified candidate immune exposures from TCR beta sequences and the way those sequences occurred across donors. An earlier analysis of approximately 640 of the donors applied high-throughput TCR beta sequencing to assess whether each TCR beta V gene segment acted as functional or pseudogenic. Donor age, sex, ethnicity and CMV serostatus were compiled together with the repertoire data. Genome-wide SNP genotypes for about 65% of the roughly 700 donors were used in a later genetic analysis, which treated that subset as a discovery cohort. All discovery cohort repertoires had been generated on a single sequencing platform. HLA typing included class I and class II loci at four-digit resolution. Typing coverage varied by locus: roughly 620-640 donors for A, B, C, DRB1 and DQB1; roughly 520 for DQA1; around 610 for DPA1; roughly 470 for DPB1. Roughly five DR-DQ haplotypes were handled as single units for association and clustering, since linkage in the cohort was strong. Among some 400 genotyped donors of the cohort, an average of approximately 250,000 unique TCR beta nucleotide sequences were sequenced per donor, around 20% of them non-productive. Summary of the overall study and its limitations: Across donors, most TCR sequences were observed very rarely, whereas some public TCRs were present in many individuals. Because the 87-base-pair reads could not distinguish some IMGT-functional V segments, including TRBV6-2 and TRBV6-3, those segments were excluded. Cytomegalovirus status was reported to be diagnosed by the classifier with high specificity and sensitivity in both the original and validation cohorts. According to a later analysis, parvovirus B19, influenza, CMV and Epstein-Barr virus appeared linked to several top co-occurrence clusters. Correlated functional status among segregating V segments might be attributable to linkage disequilibrium, but an unknown experimental factor could not be ruled out. When HLA alleles, especially DR and DQ, strongly co-occurred, attributing TCR associations to individual alleles was difficult. In a later genetic analysis, a missense DCLRE1C variant was associated with V-gene and J-gene trimming of TCR beta chains, and the association was replicated in an independent cohort. The only immune exposure information available for the cohort was CMV serostatus. Roughly uniform sequencing depth across donors was assumed in presence/absence analyses, although this assumption may not hold. In this cohort, only TCR beta chains were sequenced, and detectable features were limited by the absence of alpha or paired-chain data. The study listed 164 TCR beta chains as associated with cytomegalovirus. A further reported finding was that TCR beta sequences accurately predicted the HLA-A and HLA-B alleles for most subjects in the first cohort. The authors suggested that the approach could potentially be generalized to other disease states and immunological phenotypes. A few of the identified cytomegalovirus-associated TCR beta chains were confirmed in vitro to be specific for cytomegalovirus antigens. A later analysis found that HLA-associated TCR beta chains were more clonally expanded and had lower generation probabilities than equally common non-associated chains. In an earlier analysis of 587 of the donors, most TCR beta V segments were observed in productive rearrangements about 87% or about 30% of the time, broadly matching IMGT annotations. Because counts were too low, 15 or so rarely observed V segments, including chromosome 9 orphons, were excluded from the earlier analysis of around 640 of the donors. According to a later genetic analysis, donors in an Asian-associated ancestry cluster had fewer N-insertions in productive TCRs than the approximately 650-donor mean. A later analysis found that most CMV-associated TCR beta chains appeared HLA-restricted, with HLA associations seemingly driven largely by CMV exposure. A later analysis found that TCR association rates varied across HLA loci, with DRB1 alleles showing the most associated TCRs and HLA-C alleles the fewest. Because some donors lacked HLA typing at each locus, the association tests relied only on the typed subset. A cluster of highly shared sequence variants was judged likely to be a technical artifact of the sequencing pipeline. At a false discovery rate of 0.05, a later analysis linked 16,951 TCR beta sequences to specific HLA alleles.

Trimming costs V 8 bases and J 2 bases, and their ends lie 18 bases apart. The CDR3 measures 15 amino acids from cysteine to phenylalanine. Only CDR3 DNA is held: 45 bases, read in frame from base 1. CDR1 and CDR2 were assigned from the germline V gene (reference sequence) as LNHDA and SQIVND. The cohort was made up of 650 to 700 healthy bone marrow donors. All cohort members were sampled while nominally healthy, although unrecorded immune exposures were likely present. The donor tested CMV seropositive and was one of the 289 seropositive cohort members. A peripheral blood sample was provided by each donor, and peripheral blood mononuclear cells were used for TCR beta sequencing. Genomic DNA extraction from the blood cell samples was performed with the Qiagen DNeasy Blood Extraction Kit. Library construction relied on the immunoSEQ multiplex PCR assay. For the multiplex PCR, a mixture combining 60 forward primers for TCR Vbeta segments and 13 reverse primers for TCR Jbeta segments was used. The CDR3 region of rearranged TCR beta genes was amplified from genomic DNA by a multiplex PCR assay. On the Illumina HiSeq System, the amplified TCR beta libraries were sequenced as 87-base-pair reads. The study's processing was this. A later analysis counted some 74 million unique TCR beta chains across the 666 repertoires, and around 9.9 million of these chains were shared by at least two donors. A nearest-neighbor algorithm error-corrected the raw reads and collapsed the reads into unique sequences, merging closely related sequences to remove PCR and sequencing errors. Alignment of CDR3 sequences to IMGT reference sequences was used to assign V, D and J gene segments. For a sequence to be retained, a match of at least six nucleotides was required to both a V gene segment and a J gene segment. A rearrangement counted as productive if the CDR3 had no stop codons and remained in frame with V and J, and every other rearrangement counted as non-productive. CDR3 was defined according to IMGT convention as the region running from the second conserved V-encoded cysteine to the conserved J-encoded phenylalanine. In an earlier analysis of around 540 of the donors, sequences lacking an unambiguous match to a single V gene segment were excluded. In an earlier analysis of roughly 500 of the donors, V segments were called functional above 56.7% productive rearrangements and were called segregating when the between-donor standard deviation exceeded 5%. A statistical classification framework was built for diagnosing cytomegalovirus status from the catalog of TCR beta chain sequences. A later analysis assigned V and J genes by comparing TCR nucleotide sequences with IMGT/GENE-DB human TR gene sequences. The TCRdist pipeline was used in a later analysis to assign CDR3 sequences and most-parsimonious VDJ recombination scenarios. A later analysis defined each TCR beta chain by its CDR3 amino acid sequence plus V-gene family, and excluded reads lacking a unique V-gene family. A later analysis removed 500 to 600 highly shared, low-generation-probability nucleotide sequences to deal with suspected cross-contamination and a sequencing artifact. A later analysis calculated a clonal expansion index for each public chain from normalized within-repertoire ranks of inferred template counts. In a later analysis, generation probabilities were computed with a VDJ recombination model fitted to out-of-frame rearrangements, and the resulting probabilities were checked against IGoR. In a later analysis, hypergeometric tests were used to score TCR-TCR, TCR-HLA and TCR-CMV co-occurrence, with a repertoire-size bias correction applied to TCR pairs. False discovery rates were estimated in a later analysis by permuting HLA or CMV assignments 20 times. In a later analysis, co-occurring TCRs were grouped using DBSCAN, and TCRdist sequence similarity was added for clustering within HLA-allele-positive subsets. Co-occurrence clustering excluded repertoires with fewer than 30,000 or more than 120,000 public chains, plus five with anomalous nucleotide sharing. TCRdb carries this immuneACCESS record with in-frame sequences only. Its versions omit some clonotypes, under half of them owing to an unresolved V gene in the studies checked, with the rest unexplained. V, J and clone size were drawn from that table, and D and trimming were deduced from the DNA. Counted in this sample were under 130,000 clones; 65% to 90% of them appeared once. Clones ranked in the top ten supply 6.5% to 8.5% of the sample.

In this sample, this clone turned up once. This clone's antigen is unknown. No base-level quality is on record; no much larger clone is a single base apart. This receptor was taken from a man aged 30-40 years in good health and CMV-seropositive. The chain is assembled from TRBV19 and TRBJ1-2; the best D guess is TRBD1, with 5 bases matching. Sequenced sample: PBMCs. The DNA sequence follows: TGTGCCAGTGCATCCCGGACACGGGGGAACTATGGCTACACCTTC. Its coded protein is CASASRTRGNYGYTF.